This T cell receptor beta chain was observed in a study of PD-L1 blockade in urothelial cancer. Study in general: The study started patients on atezolizumab at some point between 2014 and 2016, giving 1,200 mg intravenously every 3 weeks. Most patients, about 85% of the 29, were males with bladder-origin cancer. A median blood sample held roughly 150,000 T cells and about 83,000 unique TCRs.

This clone has a single count. Time point: pretreatment peripheral blood. CDR3 size: 14 residues. CDR1 SGHNT and CDR2 YENEEA come from the germline V gene. The V gene end was trimmed by 5 bases and the J gene end by 6 bases; junction bases not matched to a gene: 8. Spiking of synthetic TCR analog templates was performed in each PCR. Sequencing was performed with immunoSEQ multiplex PCR; in TCRdb, only in-frame clones are kept and a portion is missing. The sample lists tens of thousands of clones, around 79% occurring once. The source was PBMCs, collected around atezolizumab (anti-PD-L1) treatment. This chain joins TRBV11-3 and TRBJ2-7; 9 bases agree with TRBD1. The sequence was collected from a man between 65 and 85 years old with urothelial cancer. The CDR3 here is CASSPGTGYAEQYF. For the CDR3, the DNA is TGTGCCAGCAGCCCCGGGACAGGGTATGCCGAGCAGTACTTC.